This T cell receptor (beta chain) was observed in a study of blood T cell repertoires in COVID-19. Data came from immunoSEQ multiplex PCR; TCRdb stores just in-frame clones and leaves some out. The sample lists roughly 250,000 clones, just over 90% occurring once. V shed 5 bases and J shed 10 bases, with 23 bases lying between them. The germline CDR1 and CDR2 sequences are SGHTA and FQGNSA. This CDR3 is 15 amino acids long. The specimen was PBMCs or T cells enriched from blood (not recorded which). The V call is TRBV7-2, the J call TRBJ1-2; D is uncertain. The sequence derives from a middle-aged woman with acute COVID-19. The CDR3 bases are TGTGCCAGCAGCCCTAGACCTGGAACGACTATGGCCTACACCTTC. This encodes CASSPRPGTTMAYTF.